This T cell receptor beta chain stems from a study of blood T cells in healthy people across ages. Every sample gave at least 6 micrograms of total RNA when it was extracted. CDR1 ENHRY and CDR2 SYGVKD come from the germline V gene. CDR3 size: 13 residues. Germline trimming cut 8 bases from V and 4 bases from J; bases unmatched to any gene: 6. This clonotype was found a few times. For the second PCR, which ran for about 7 to 11 cycles, a sample-barcoded 5' primer and a J-beta primer mix were used. TCRdb called the 5' RACE reads again in MiXCR, with one record for every CDR3 protein. The table lists hundreds of thousands of distinct CDR3 sequences, more than 50% of them singletons.

V and J are TRBV10-3 and TRBJ2-5; 8 nucleotides line up with TRBD1. The sample comprised blood. The receptor comes from a man between 35 and 55 years old in good health. The DNA of the CDR3 is TGTGCCATCGGGACAGGTGAAATAGAGACCCAGTACTTC. This gives the protein CAIGTGEIETQYF.